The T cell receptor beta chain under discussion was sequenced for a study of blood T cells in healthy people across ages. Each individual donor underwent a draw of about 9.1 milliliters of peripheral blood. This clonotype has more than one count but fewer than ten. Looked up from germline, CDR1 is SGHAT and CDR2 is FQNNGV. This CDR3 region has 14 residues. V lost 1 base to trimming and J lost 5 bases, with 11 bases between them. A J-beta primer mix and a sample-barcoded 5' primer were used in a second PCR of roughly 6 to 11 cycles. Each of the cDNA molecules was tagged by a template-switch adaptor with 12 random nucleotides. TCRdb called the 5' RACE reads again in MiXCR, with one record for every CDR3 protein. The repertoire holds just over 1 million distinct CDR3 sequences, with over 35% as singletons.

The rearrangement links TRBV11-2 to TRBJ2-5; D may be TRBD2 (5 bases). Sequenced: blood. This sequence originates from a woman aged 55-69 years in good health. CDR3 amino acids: CASSLGGLLETQYF. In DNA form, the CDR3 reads TGTGCCAGCAGCTTAGGAGGGCTTTTGGAGACCCAGTACTTC.